A selection of T cell receptor beta chains follows, all from one sample in a study of early T cells in non-severe SARS-CoV-2 infection. Via MiXCR, TCRdb re-called the 5' RACE reads, giving one row per CDR3 protein. The sample includes roughly 60,000 distinct CDR3 sequences, roughly 13% of them seen just once. The sequenced material came from whole blood. The receptors stem from an adult who was a healthcare worker with PCR-confirmed SARS-CoV-2 infection or an uninfected control (not recorded which). Each CDR3 is given with its conserved first and last residue. D genes are given only for firm matches. Clone size is not always given. Where it is, it says once, few, many or a class for expanded clones.

D gene	V gene	clone size	J gene	CDR3 protein	CDR3 DNA
.	TRBV5-4	.	TRBJ2-1	CASSFGVYEQFF	TGTGCCAGCAGCTTTGGTGTTTATGAGCAGTTCTTC
.	TRBV12-3/TRBV12-4	.	TRBJ2-2	CASRIGPGELFF	TGTGCCAGCAGGATAGGTCCCGGGGAGCTGTTTTTT
.	TRBV28	.	TRBJ1-2	CASSPRVDYGYTF	TGTGCCAGCAGTCCCAGGGTGGACTATGGCTACACCTTC
.	TRBV28	.	TRBJ1-2	CASSGTPTTDYTF	TGTGCCAGCAGTGGGACACCTACTACCGACTACACCTTC
.	TRBV20-1	few	TRBJ1-1	CSAPPRMNTEAFF	TGCAGTGCACCCCCAAGGATGAACACTGAAGCTTTCTTT
TRBD1	TRBV28	.	TRBJ2-7	CASSFVGTGNYEQYF	TGTGCCAGCAGTTTCGTCGGGACAGGGAATTACGAGCAGTACTTC
.	TRBV29-1	.	TRBJ2-3	CSVDKQEDTQYF	TGCAGCGTGGATAAACAGGAAGATACGCAGTATTTT
.	TRBV28	.	TRBJ1-5	CASSLSEYQPQHF	TGTGCCAGCAGTTTGTCAGAATATCAGCCCCAGCATTTT
.	TRBV20-1	many	TRBJ1-1	CSARGFTNTEAFF	TGCAGTGCTAGAGGGTTCACGAACACTGAAGCTTTCTTT
.	TRBV20-1	few	TRBJ2-7	CSASGQAYEQYF	TGCAGTGCTAGTGGCCAAGCCTACGAGCAGTACTTC
.	TRBV7-9	.	TRBJ1-1	CASSPWTGNTEAFF	TGTGCCAGCAGCCCGTGGACGGGGAACACTGAAGCTTTCTTT
.	TRBV7-9	.	TRBJ2-7	CASSLNSPGYEQYF	TGTGCCAGCAGCTTAAACAGTCCCGGGTACGAGCAGTACTTC
TRBD1	TRBV20-1	.	TRBJ1-4	CSARDPQGAEKLFF	TGCAGTGCTAGAGATCCCCAGGGGGCGGAAAAACTGTTTTTT
.	TRBV27	many	TRBJ1-4	CASSLLGATNEKLFF	TGTGCCAGCAGTTTATTGGGTGCAACTAATGAAAAACTGTTTTTT
.	TRBV6-1	.	TRBJ2-7	CASKLGDEQYF	TGTGCCAGCAAATTGGGGGACGAGCAGTACTTC
.	TRBV5-1	many	TRBJ1-1	CASSLDQGMNTEAFF	TGCGCCAGCAGCTTGGATCAGGGGATGAACACTGAAGCTTTCTTT
.	TRBV19	many	TRBJ1-5	CASSMNRESNQPQHF	TGTGCCAGTAGTATGAACAGGGAAAGCAATCAGCCCCAGCATTTT
.	TRBV14	.	TRBJ2-1	CASSQGGLPNNEQFF	TGTGCCAGCAGCCAAGGGGGACTCCCAAACAATGAGCAGTTCTTC
.	TRBV7-9	.	TRBJ1-1	CASSYPALGNTEAFF	TGTGCCAGCAGCTATCCCGCTCTCGGGAACACTGAAGCTTTCTTT
.	TRBV2	.	TRBJ1-2	CASKGQPNYGYTF	TGTGCCAGCAAAGGGCAGCCTAACTATGGCTACACCTTC
.	TRBV7-9	many	TRBJ1-5	CASSSLDGQPQHF	TGTGCCAGCAGCTCCCTGGACGGTCAGCCCCAGCATTTT
.	TRBV25-1	.	TRBJ1-1	CASRSTGSDTTEAFF	TGTGCCAGCAGAAGTACAGGGTCCGATACCACTGAAGCTTTCTTT
.	TRBV29-1	.	TRBJ2-7	CSVEDPRGGYEQYF	TGCAGCGTTGAAGATCCTCGAGGGGGCTACGAGCAGTACTTC
.	TRBV3-1	.	TRBJ2-4	CASAYSLQNIQYF	TGTGCCAGCGCATACAGTCTGCAAAACATTCAGTACTTC
TRBD1	TRBV9	.	TRBJ2-7	CASSTGTGPYEQYF	TGTGCCAGCAGCACCGGGACAGGGCCCTACGAGCAGTACTTC
TRBD1	TRBV5-4	.	TRBJ2-2	CASSWDRNTGELFF	TGTGCCAGCAGTTGGGACAGGAACACCGGGGAGCTGTTTTTT
TRBD1	TRBV10-2	.	TRBJ2-7	CASTAIGGQGKWGEQYF	TGCGCCAGCACGGCAATTGGGGGACAGGGGAAATGGGGCGAGCAGTACTTC
TRBD2	TRBV7-8	many	TRBJ2-2	CASSLIAGASGELFF	TGTGCCAGCAGCTTGATAGCGGGAGCCTCTGGGGAGCTGTTTTTT
.	TRBV10-2	many	TRBJ1-6	CASSENRAGNSPLHF	TGCGCCAGCAGTGAGAATAGGGCGGGGAATTCACCCCTCCACTTT
TRBD1	TRBV7-8	many	TRBJ1-6	CASSWTGSKDSPLHF	TGTGCCAGCAGCTGGACAGGCTCGAAGGATTCACCCCTCCACTTT
TRBD2	TRBV4-1	.	TRBJ2-7	CASSAGLASPLEQYF	TGCGCCAGCAGCGCCGGACTAGCGTCTCCCTTGGAGCAGTACTTC
.	TRBV5-1	.	TRBJ2-2	CASSFRENGELFF	TGCGCCAGCAGCTTCCGGGAGAACGGGGAGCTGTTTTTT
TRBD1	TRBV14	many	TRBJ2-7	CASSGTGGFYEQYF	TGTGCCAGCAGTGGAACAGGGGGATTCTACGAGCAGTACTTC
.	TRBV7-2	.	TRBJ1-5	CASSLTGFQPQHF	TGTGCCAGCAGCTTAACAGGTTTTCAGCCCCAGCATTTT
.	TRBV29-1	few	TRBJ2-3	CSVVIRGGSTDTQYF	TGCAGCGTTGTTATTCGTGGCGGAAGCACAGATACGCAGTATTTT
.	TRBV4-3	many	TRBJ1-5	CASSQGLGGHQPQHF	TGCGCCAGCAGCCAAGGTCTAGGGGGACATCAGCCCCAGCATTTT
.	TRBV2	few	TRBJ1-1	CASTLLDTLNTEAFF	TGTGCCAGCACCCTTCTGGACACCTTGAACACTGAAGCTTTCTTT
.	TRBV24-1	few	TRBJ1-2	CATNNGGNYGYTF	TGTGCCACCAATAACGGAGGGAACTATGGCTACACCTTC
.	TRBV20-1	few	TRBJ2-1	CSATSGSQLENEQFF	TGCAGTGCGACTTCGGGCAGCCAACTAGAGAATGAGCAGTTCTTC
.	TRBV7-3	few	TRBJ1-5	CASSRAANQPQHF	TGTGCCAGCAGCCGGGCCGCAAATCAGCCCCAGCATTTT
.	TRBV3-1	many	TRBJ1-1	CASSRLNTEAFF	TGTGCCAGCAGCCGACTGAACACTGAAGCTTTCTTT
TRBD2	TRBV3-1	many	TRBJ2-6	CASSHDAISGSTGANVLTF	TGTGCCAGCAGCCACGACGCGATTAGCGGGAGCACTGGGGCCAACGTCCTGACTTTC
TRBD2	TRBV2	few	TRBJ2-5	CASSEDRLAGAQETQYF	TGTGCCAGCAGTGAAGACAGACTAGCGGGGGCCCAAGAGACCCAGTACTTC
.	TRBV5-1	.	TRBJ2-1	CASRRGTYNEQFF	TGCGCCAGCAGACGCGGGACCTACAATGAGCAGTTCTTC
.	TRBV6-5	many	TRBJ1-5	CASSAYRDQPQHF	TGTGCCAGCAGTGCTTACCGGGATCAGCCCCAGCATTTT
.	TRBV10-3	many	TRBJ2-7	CAISSRDGDYEQYF	TGTGCCATCAGTTCAAGGGACGGAGACTACGAGCAGTACTTC
.	TRBV2	many	TRBJ2-3	CASRGRATDTQYF	TGTGCCAGCAGGGGCAGGGCCACAGATACGCAGTATTTT
TRBD1	TRBV20-1	few	TRBJ1-1	CSADPGTGVTEAFF	TGCAGTGCCGATCCCGGGACAGGGGTAACTGAAGCTTTCTTT
.	TRBV7-2	many	TRBJ2-1	CASSLASVGGGEQFF	TGTGCCAGCAGCTTAGCGTCGGTGGGGGGTGGTGAGCAGTTCTTC
.	TRBV7-2	many	TRBJ2-3	CASRSTITDTQYF	TGTGCCAGCAGATCGACTATCACAGATACGCAGTATTTT
TRBD1	TRBV20-1	.	TRBJ1-1	CSAKGQVTEAFF	TGCAGTGCTAAGGGACAGGTGACTGAAGCTTTCTTT
.	TRBV6-2/TRBV6-3	.	TRBJ1-1	CASSLLGYNTEAFF	TGTGCCAGCAGTTTATTGGGGTACAACACTGAAGCTTTCTTT
.	TRBV7-2	.	TRBJ2-3	CASSLGGLATTQYF	TGTGCCAGCAGCTTAGGCGGTCTGGCAACTACGCAGTATTTT
.	TRBV29-1	.	TRBJ2-1	CSVESKSYNEQFF	TGCAGCGTTGAAAGCAAATCCTACAATGAGCAGTTCTTC
TRBD1	TRBV6-6	few	TRBJ2-5	CASNSGTGEETQYF	TGTGCCAGCAACTCCGGGACAGGTGAAGAGACCCAGTACTTC
TRBD1	TRBV18	.	TRBJ2-7	CASSRGQVYEQYF	TGTGCCAGCTCACGTGGACAGGTCTACGAGCAGTACTTC
.	TRBV7-3	many	TRBJ2-1	CASSSGQSSYNEQFF	TGTGCCAGCAGCTCGGGGCAGAGCTCCTACAATGAGCAGTTCTTC
.	TRBV18	.	TRBJ2-5	CASSPDRDPPPETQYF	TGTGCCAGCTCACCCGATCGGGACCCTCCCCCGGAGACCCAGTACTTC
.	TRBV7-9	many	TRBJ2-3	CASSLLNPNEASTDTQYF	TGTGCCAGCAGCCTACTTAATCCCAATGAGGCTAGCACAGATACGCAGTATTTT
.	TRBV10-3	many	TRBJ2-7	CAISESTGSEQYF	TGTGCCATCAGTGAGTCGACTGGGTCCGAGCAGTACTTC